This TCR beta chain was documented in a study of T-cell memory formation after mild COVID-19 (dated by TCRdb to about 2021). For the study in its entirety: TCR sequence clusters from the two donors were largely donor specific. T-cell clones expanding and contracting after mild COVID-19 in a couple of donors were tracked by longitudinal TCRalpha and TCRbeta repertoire sequencing. Two young, previously healthy adult volunteers made up the cohort, one male and one female.

PBMCs were isolated by Ficoll-Paque density gradient centrifugation. Including cysteine and phenylalanine, the CDR3 has 14 amino acids. The DNA shown is the 42-base CDR3, in frame from base 1. V is reduced by 0 bases and J by 3 bases, leaving a spacing of 9 bases between them. From the germline V gene (reference sequence), CDR1 is SEHNR and CDR2 is FQNEAQ. This clonotype was seen a few times. No antigen is known for it. One base away there is no much larger clone; base qualities are not given. The paper as a whole reports these results and caveats: Balanced CD4/CD8 phenotypes were observed for clones contracting from day 15 to 85, whereas a bias towards CD4+ was observed for a second wave of clones expanding from day 15 to 37. Only two mild cases were covered by the study, and larger cohorts that include severe cases with pre-infection samples were considered necessary. Whether the second-wave clones peaking on day 37 were SARS-CoV-2 specific was not confirmed. Contracting CD4+ clones appeared mostly in the CM and EM memory subsets, whereas CD8+ clones were enriched in EMRA. Some responding clones were found in pre-infection memory, which suggests that pre-existing cross-reactive memory T cells took part in the SARS-CoV-2 response.

Sequencing was carried out with an Illumina NovaSeq 6000. cDNA libraries for TCRalpha and TCRbeta were prepared by 5'RACE using constant-segment primers, with sample barcodes and unique molecular identifiers added. RNA was extracted from every sample with Trizol reagent. Amplification of the libraries took two PCR steps, and the second step added a second sample barcode plus Illumina TruSeq adapters. Sequencing of libraries was performed on an Illumina NovaSeq with 2 x 150 bp paired-end reads. In the source study's methods: With migec v1.2.7, reads were demultiplexed and then collapsed into UMI-guided consensus sequences. Using mixcr v2.1.11, UMI consensuses were aligned to TRA and TRB V and J templates and then assembled into clonotypes. Expanded or contracted clonotypes were those called significant by both edgeR and NoisET, with noise models trained on biological replicates. For edgeR calls, the cutoffs were a false discovery rate-adjusted p below 0.01 and a log2 fold-change threshold of 1. As an exploratory analysis of dynamics, PCA with hierarchical clustering was applied to max-normalized trajectories of the 1000 most abundant clonotypes. Separately sequenced CD4+ and CD8+ repertoires were used to assign the CD4 or CD8 phenotype of responding clones. TCRdb reprocessing: public reads trimmed at Q25 with fastp, clones called with MiXCR, in-frame beta chains kept. Duplicate CDR3 protein sequences are folded into a single record with the most common DNA and genes. The V and J calls were determined by TCRdb, not by the authors. Within this sample are fewer than 700,000 distinct CDR3 sequences, with around 17% of them counted one time only. More than 10% of the sample goes to the ten largest clones.

The sample consisted of PBMCs or a T cell subset sorted from them (not recorded which). The sequence was collected from an adult woman who had mild COVID-19 (a few samples of this study predate the infection). The sample titles of this study are shuffled in the database, so cell type and time point are left out; the donor was told from shared clones. The chain links TRBV7-9 with TRBJ2-7; no D gene call is confident. The DNA sequence is TGTGCCAGCAGCTTAGCGAGTGCGGTCTACGAGCAGTACTTC. This sequence encodes CASSLASAVYEQYF.